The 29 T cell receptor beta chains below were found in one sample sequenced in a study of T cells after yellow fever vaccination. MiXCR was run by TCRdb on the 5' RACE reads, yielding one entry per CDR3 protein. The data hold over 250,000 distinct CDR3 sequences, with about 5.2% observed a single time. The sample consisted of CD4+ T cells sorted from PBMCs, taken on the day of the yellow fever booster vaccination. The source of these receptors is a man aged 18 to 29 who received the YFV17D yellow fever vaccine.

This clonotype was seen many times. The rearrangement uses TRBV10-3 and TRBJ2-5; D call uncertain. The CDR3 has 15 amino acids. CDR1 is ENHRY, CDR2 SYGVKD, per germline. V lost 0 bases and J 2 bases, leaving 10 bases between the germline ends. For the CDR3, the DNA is TGTGCCATCAGTGAGTCTGAGAGACCACAAGAGACCCAGTACTTC. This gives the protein CAISESERPQETQYF.

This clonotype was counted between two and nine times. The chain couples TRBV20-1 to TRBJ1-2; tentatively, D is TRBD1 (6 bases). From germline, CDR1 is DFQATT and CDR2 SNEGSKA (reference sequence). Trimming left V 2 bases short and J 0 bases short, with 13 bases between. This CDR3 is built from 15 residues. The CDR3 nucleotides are TGCAGTGCTAGATCCGAGGGGGACCCTAACTATGGCTACACCTTC. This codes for CSARSEGDPNYGYTF.

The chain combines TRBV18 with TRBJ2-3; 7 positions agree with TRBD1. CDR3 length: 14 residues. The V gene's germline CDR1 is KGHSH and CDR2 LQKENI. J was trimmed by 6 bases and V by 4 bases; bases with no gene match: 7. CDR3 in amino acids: CASSRGTAVDTQYF. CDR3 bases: TGTGCCAGCTCACGGGGGACAGCGGTCGATACGCAGTATTTT.

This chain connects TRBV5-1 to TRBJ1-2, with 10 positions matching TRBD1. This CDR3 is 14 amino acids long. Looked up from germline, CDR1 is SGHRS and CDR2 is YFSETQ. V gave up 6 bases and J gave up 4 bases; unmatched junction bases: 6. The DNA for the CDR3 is TGCGCCAGCACCCCGACAGGGGGCATCTATGGCTACACCTTC. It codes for CASTPTGGIYGYTF.

CDR3 sequence (DNA): TGTGCCAGCAGTAACACTAGAGCCCAAGAGACCCAGTACTTC. Translated: CASSNTRAQETQYF. The rearrangement uses TRBV12-3 or TRBV12-4 and TRBJ2-5; tentative D call: TRBD2 (5 bases). Trimming removed 5 bases at V and 1 base at J, with 11 bases between. The CDR3 totals 14 residues.

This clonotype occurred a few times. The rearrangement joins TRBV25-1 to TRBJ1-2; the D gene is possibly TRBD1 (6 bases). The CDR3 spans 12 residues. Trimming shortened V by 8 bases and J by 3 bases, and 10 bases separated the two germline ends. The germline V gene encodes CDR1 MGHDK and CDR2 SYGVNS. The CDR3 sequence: CASGGQYYGYTF. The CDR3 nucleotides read TGTGCCAGCGGAGGACAGTACTATGGCTACACCTTC.

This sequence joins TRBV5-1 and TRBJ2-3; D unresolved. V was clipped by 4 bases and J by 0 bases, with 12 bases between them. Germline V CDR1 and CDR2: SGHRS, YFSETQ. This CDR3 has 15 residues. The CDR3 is CASSPEPSSTDTQYF. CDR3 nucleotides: TGCGCCAGCAGCCCAGAACCCTCTAGCACAGATACGCAGTATTTT. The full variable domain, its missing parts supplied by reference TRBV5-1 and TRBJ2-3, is KAGVTQTPRYLIKTRGQQVTLSCSPISGHRSVSWYQQTPGQGLQFLFEYFSETQRNKGNFPGRFSGRQFSNSRSEMNVSTLELGDSALYLCASSPEPSSTDTQYFGPGTRLTVL.

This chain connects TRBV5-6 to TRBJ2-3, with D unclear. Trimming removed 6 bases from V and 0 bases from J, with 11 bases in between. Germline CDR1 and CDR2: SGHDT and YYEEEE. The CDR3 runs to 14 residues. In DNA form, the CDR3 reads TGTGCCAGCACGCGCCCTGACAGCACAGATACGCAGTATTTT. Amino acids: CASTRPDSTDTQYF.

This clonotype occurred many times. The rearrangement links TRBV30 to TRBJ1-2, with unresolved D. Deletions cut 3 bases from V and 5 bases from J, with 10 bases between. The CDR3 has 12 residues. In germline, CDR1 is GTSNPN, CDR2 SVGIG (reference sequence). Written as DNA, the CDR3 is TGTGCCTGGAGCAGGCAGGCATATGGCTACACCTTC. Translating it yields CAWSRQAYGYTF. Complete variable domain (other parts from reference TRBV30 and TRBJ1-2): SQTIHQWPATLVQPVGSPLSLECTVEGTSNPNLYWYRQAAGRGLQLLFYSVGIGQISSEVPQNLSASRPQDRQFILSSKKLLLSDSGFYLCAWSRQAYGYTFGSGTRLTVV.

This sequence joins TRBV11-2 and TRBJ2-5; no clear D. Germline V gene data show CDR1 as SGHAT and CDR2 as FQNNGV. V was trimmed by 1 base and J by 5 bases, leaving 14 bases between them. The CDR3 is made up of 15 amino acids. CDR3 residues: CASSLGPGPEETQYF. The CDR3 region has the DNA TGTGCCAGCAGCTTAGGACCTGGCCCGGAGGAGACCCAGTACTTC.

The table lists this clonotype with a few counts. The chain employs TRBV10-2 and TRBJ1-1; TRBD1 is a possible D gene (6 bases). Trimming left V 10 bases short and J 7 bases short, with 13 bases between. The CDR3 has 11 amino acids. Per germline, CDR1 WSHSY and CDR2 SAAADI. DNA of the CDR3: TGCGCCACCCGTGGACAGTTTGAAGCTTTCTTT. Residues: CATRGQFEAFF.

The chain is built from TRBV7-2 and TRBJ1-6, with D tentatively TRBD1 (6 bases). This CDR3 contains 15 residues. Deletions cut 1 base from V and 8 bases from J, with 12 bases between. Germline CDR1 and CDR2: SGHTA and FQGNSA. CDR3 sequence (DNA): TGTGCCAGCAGCTTAGTACAGGGTAGGGATTCACCCCTCCACTTT. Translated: CASSLVQGRDSPLHF.

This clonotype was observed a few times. For the CDR3, the DNA is TGTGCCAGCAGCTTACAGCTAGCGGGGTTGGAGACCCAGTACTTC. Translation gives CASSLQLAGLETQYF. The gene calls are TRBV11-2 and TRBJ2-5; TRBD2 matches at 9 bases. Germline assignment: CDR1 SGHAT and CDR2 FQNNGV. CDR3 length: 15 amino acids. V gave up 2 bases and J gave up 5 bases; unmatched junction bases: 6.

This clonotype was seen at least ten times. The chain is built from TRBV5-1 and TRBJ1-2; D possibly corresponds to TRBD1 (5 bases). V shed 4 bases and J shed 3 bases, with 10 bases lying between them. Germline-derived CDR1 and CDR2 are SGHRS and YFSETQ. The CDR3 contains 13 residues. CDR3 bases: TGCGCCAGCAGCCGGGACGTCGACTATGGCTACACCTTC. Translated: CASSRDVDYGYTF. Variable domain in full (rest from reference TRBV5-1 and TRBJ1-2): KAGVTQTPRYLIKTRGQQVTLSCSPISGHRSVSWYQQTPGQGLQFLFEYFSETQRNKGNFPGRFSGRQFSNSRSEMNVSTLELGDSALYLCASSRDVDYGYTFGSGTRLTVV.

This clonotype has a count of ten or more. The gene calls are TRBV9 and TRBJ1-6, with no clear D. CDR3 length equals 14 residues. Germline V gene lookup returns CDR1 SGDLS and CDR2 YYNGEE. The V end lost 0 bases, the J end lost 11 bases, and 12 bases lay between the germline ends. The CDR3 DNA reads TGTGCCAGCAGCGTAGACAATTCCGGCGCACCCCTCCACTTT. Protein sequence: CASSVDNSGAPLHF. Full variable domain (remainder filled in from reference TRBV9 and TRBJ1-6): DSGVTQTPKHLITATGQRVTLRCSPRSGDLSVYWYQQSLDQGLQFLIQYYNGEERAKGNILERFSAQQFPDLHSELNLSSLELGDSALYFCASSVDNSGAPLHFGNGTRLTVT.

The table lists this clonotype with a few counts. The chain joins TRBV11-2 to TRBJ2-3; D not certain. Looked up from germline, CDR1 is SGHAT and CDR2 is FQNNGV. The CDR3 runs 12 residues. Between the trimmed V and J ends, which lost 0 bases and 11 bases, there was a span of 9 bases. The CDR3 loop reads CASSLDRLKQYF. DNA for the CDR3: TGTGCCAGCAGCTTAGACCGATTAAAGCAGTATTTT.

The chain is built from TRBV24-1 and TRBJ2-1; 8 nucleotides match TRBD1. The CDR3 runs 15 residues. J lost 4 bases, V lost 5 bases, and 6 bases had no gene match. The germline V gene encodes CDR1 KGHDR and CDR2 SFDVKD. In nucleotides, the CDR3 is TGTGCCACCAGTGGCGACAGGGGCGTATACAATGAGCAGTTCTTC. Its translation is CATSGDRGVYNEQFF.

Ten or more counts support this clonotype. The CDR3 nucleotides are TGTGCCAGCAGTCACAGGGAGAACTCCTATTTT. Translated, it gives CASSHRENSYF. The chain has TRBV12-3 or TRBV12-4 and TRBJ2-3; D is possibly TRBD1 (6 bases). V lost 5 bases and J 15 bases, leaving 15 bases between the germline ends. This CDR3 comprises 11 residues.

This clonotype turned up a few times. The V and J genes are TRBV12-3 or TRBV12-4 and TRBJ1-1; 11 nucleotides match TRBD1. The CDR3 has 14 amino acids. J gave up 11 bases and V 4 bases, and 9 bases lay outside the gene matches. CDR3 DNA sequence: TGTGCCAGCAGTTCAGGACAGGGGGCGGGAGGTGCTTTCTTT. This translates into CASSSGQGAGGAFF.

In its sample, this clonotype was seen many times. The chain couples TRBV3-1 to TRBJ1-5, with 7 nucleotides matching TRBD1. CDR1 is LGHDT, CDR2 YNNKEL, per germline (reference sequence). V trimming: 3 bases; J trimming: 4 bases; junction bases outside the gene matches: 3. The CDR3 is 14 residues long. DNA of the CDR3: TGTGCCAGCAGCCAGAACAGGGGAAATCAGCCCCAGCATTTT. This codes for CASSQNRGNQPQHF.

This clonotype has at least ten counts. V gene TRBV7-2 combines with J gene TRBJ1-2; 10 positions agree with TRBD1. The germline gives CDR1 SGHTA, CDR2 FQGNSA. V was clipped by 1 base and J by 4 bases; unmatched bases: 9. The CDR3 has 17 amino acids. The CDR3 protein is CASSLVRSRQGAYGYTF. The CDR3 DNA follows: TGTGCCAGCAGCTTAGTAAGGTCCCGACAGGGGGCCTATGGCTACACCTTC.

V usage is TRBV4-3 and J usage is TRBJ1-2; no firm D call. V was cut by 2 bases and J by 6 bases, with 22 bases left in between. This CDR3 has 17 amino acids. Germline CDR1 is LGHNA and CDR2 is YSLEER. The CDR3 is CASSQIYSPLDDNGYTF. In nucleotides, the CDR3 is TGCGCCAGCAGCCAAATCTACAGCCCCCTCGATGACAATGGCTACACCTTC.

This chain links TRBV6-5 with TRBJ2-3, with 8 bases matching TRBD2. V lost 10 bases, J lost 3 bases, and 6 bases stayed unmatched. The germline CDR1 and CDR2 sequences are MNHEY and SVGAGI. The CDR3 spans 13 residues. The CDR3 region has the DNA TGTGCCACCCGGGGGGGCCCAACAGATACGCAGTATTTT. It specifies CATRGGPTDTQYF.

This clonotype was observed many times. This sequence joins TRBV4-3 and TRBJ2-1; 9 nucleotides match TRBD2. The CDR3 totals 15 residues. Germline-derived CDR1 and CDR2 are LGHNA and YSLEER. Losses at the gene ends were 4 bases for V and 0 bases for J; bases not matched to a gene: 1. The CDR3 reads CASSRGGASYNEQFF. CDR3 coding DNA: TGCGCCAGCAGCCGCGGGGGGGCCTCCTACAATGAGCAGTTCTTC.

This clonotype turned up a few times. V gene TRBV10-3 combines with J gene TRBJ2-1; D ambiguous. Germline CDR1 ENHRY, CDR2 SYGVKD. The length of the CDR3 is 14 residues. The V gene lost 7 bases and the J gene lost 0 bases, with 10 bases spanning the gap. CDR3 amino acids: CAIMEHLSYNEQFF. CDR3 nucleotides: TGTGCCATCATGGAACACCTCTCCTACAATGAGCAGTTCTTC.

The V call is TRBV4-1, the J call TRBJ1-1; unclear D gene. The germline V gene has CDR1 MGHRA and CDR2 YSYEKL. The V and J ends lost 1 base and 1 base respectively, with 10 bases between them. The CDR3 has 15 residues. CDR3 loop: CASSQAAEQNTEAFF. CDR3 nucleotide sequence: TGCGCCAGCAGCCAAGCCGCAGAACAGAACACTGAAGCTTTCTTT.

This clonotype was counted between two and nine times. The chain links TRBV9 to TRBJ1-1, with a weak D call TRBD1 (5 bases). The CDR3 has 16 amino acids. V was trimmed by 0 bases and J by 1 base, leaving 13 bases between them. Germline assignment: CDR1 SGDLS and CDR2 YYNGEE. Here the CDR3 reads CASSVGVGAGNTEAFF. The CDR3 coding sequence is TGTGCCAGCAGCGTAGGTGTAGGGGCAGGGAACACTGAAGCTTTCTTT.

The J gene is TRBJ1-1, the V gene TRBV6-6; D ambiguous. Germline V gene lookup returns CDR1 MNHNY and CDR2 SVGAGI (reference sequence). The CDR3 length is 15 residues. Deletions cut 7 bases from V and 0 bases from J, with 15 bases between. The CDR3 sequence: CASTLRRRMNTEAFF. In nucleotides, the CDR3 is TGTGCCAGCACCCTGAGGCGGCGGATGAACACTGAAGCTTTCTTT.

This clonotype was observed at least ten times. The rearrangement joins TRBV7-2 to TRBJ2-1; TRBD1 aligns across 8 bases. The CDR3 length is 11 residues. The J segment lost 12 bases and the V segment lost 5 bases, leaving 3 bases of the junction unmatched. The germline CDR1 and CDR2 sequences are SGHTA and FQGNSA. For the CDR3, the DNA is TGTGCCAGCAGCCTAGACAGGGGGCAGTTCTTC. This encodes CASSLDRGQFF.